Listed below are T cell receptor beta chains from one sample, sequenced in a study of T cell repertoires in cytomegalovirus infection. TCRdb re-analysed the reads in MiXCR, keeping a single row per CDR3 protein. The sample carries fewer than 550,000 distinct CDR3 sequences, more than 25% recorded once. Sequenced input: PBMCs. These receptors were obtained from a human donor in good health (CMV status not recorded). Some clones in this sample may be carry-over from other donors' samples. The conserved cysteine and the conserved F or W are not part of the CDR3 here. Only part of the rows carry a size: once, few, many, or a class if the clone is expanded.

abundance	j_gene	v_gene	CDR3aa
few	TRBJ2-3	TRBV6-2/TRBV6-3	ATEKAGVDTQY
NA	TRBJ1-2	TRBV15	ATSRDGTGFGYT
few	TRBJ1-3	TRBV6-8	ASSYRGTGRNTIY
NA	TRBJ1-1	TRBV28	ASSRGGGGTEAF
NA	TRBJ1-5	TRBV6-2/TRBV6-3	ASSRTVRYQPQH
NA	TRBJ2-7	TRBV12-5	ASGPGQAYSEQY
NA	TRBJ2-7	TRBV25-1	ASSESFVLEQY
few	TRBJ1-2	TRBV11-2	ASSLAAGGAYGYT
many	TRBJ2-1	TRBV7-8	ASSLANGLIEGEQF
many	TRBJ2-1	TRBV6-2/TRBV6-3	ASSPSRSSYNEQF
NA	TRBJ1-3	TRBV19	ASSIEIGRGNTIY
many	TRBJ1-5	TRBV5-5	ASSSMGGSSGNQPQH
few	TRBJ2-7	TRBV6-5	ASSYFQGGTNGQY
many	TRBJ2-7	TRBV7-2	ASSPTSPSLDQY
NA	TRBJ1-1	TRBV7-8	ASSTLTEAF
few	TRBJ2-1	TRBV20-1	SARASGLAGGRSVYEQF
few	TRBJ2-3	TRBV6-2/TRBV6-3	ASSYSKRGSTDTQY
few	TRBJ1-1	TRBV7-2	ASSLDPRNEAF
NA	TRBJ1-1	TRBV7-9	ASSPPSYMNTEAF
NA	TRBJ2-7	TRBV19	ASSTTSVSYEQY
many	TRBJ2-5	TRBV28	ASRGGRGARGDQY
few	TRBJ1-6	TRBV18	ASSPPGTGGSPLH
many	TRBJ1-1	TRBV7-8	ASSFDRETPMNTEAF
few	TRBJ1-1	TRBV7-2	ASSSGSSTEAF
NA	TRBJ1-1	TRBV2	ASSEPFMRVPEAF
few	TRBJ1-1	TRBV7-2	ASSLHVQGNTEAF
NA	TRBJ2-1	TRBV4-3	ASSQDYYYSGSYNEQF
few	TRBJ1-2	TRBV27	ASSTPSTGHYGYT
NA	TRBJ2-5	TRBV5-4	ASSTRAVETQY
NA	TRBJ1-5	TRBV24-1	AANFRDQPQH
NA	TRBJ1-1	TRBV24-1	ATSDSRRLWTEAF
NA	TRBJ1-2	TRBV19	ASTLGHTSYGYT
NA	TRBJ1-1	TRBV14	ASSQEQSLNTEAF
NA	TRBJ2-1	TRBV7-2	ASSLESGSRNEQF
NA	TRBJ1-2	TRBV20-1	SPWERNYGYT
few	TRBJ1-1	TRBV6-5	ASSRRLTGGNTEAF
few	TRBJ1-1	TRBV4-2	ASSQDRVNTEAF
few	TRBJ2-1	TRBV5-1	ASSLQRESNEQF
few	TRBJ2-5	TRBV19	ASSMPPLSGRGETQY
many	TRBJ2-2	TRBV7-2	ASRGTSPSTGELF
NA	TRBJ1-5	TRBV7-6	ASSLSGGQGFDQPQH
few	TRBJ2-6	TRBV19	ASSMDLSGANVLT
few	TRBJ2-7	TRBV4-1	ASSQDLRTFSPYEQY
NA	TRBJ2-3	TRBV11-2	ASSLGGAEAY
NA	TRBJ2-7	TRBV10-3	AISDTGASGRASYEQY
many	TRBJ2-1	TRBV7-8	ASSPHRVTLGYEQF
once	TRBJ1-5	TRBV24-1	ATSRSEAGNQPQH
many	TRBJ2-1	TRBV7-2	ASKPGQTNEQF
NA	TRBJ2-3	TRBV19	ASSSGGTLLSKDTQY
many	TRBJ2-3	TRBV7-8	ASSQAGDTQY
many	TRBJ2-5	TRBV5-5	ASSLTGVLETQY
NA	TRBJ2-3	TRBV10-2	ASSEIGRVTDTQY
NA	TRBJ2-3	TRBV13	ASSLLTPIGADTQY
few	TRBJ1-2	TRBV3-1	ASSHWDVLYGYT
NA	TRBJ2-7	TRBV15	ATSRGGQGPYEQY
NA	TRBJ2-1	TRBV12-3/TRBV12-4	ASKRTGDNEQF
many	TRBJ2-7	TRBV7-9	ASSLGDGQGYEQY
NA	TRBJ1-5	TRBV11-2	ASSVGDQPQH